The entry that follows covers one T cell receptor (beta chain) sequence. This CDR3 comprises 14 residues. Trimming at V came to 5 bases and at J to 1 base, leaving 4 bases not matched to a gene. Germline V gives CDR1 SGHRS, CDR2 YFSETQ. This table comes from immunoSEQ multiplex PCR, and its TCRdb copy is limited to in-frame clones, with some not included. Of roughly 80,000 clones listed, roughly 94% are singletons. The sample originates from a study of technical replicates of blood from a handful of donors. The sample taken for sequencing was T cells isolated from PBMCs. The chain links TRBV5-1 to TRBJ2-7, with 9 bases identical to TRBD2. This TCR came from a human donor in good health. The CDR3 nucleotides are TGCGCCAGCAGTGTTACTAGCGGGTCCTACGAGCAGTACTTC. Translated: CASSVTSGSYEQYF.